The next 15 T cell receptor beta chains were all read from a single sample in a study of blood T cell repertoires in COVID-19. This table comes from immunoSEQ multiplex PCR, and its TCRdb copy is limited to in-frame clones, with some not included. The table lists some 260,000 clones, about 89% of them singletons. The sequencing sample was made of PBMCs or T cells enriched from blood (not recorded which). Receptor source: a man aged 40-55 years who had recovered from COVID-19.

The chain carries TRBV3-1 (or the pseudogene TRBV3-2) and TRBJ2-7; D is unresolved. This CDR3 has 12 amino acids. CDR1 and CDR2 (germline): LGHDT, YNNKEL (reference sequence). Trimming cost V 4 bases and J 6 bases, with 10 bases left between them. The CDR3, as DNA: TGTGCCAGCAGCCCTGCACCGCGCGAGCAGTACTTC. Its protein product is CASSPAPREQYF.

V usage is TRBV19 and J usage is TRBJ2-6; D uncertain. The CDR3 length is 17 residues. The germline V gene encodes CDR1 LNHDA and CDR2 SQIVND (reference sequence). Trimming cost V 5 bases and J 0 bases, with 14 bases left between them. The CDR3 loop reads CASSPVPLRSGANVLTF. DNA for the CDR3: TGTGCCAGTAGTCCCGTCCCCCTGCGCTCTGGGGCCAACGTCCTGACTTTC.

The chain combines TRBV5-1 with TRBJ1-2, with D hard to call. Germline V lookup: CDR1 SGHRS, CDR2 YFSETQ. The CDR3 covers 14 residues. With 4 bases removed from V and 3 bases from J, the gap between germline ends came to 13 bases. CDR3 loop: CASSQSRGHYGYTF. The CDR3 coding sequence is TGCGCCAGCAGCCAGTCTCGGGGTCACTATGGCTACACCTTC. Full variable domain (missing parts from reference TRBV5-1 and TRBJ1-2): KAGVTQTPRYLIKTRGQQVTLSCSPISGHRSVSWYQQTPGQGLQFLFEYFSETQRNKGNFPGRFSGRQFSNSRSEMNVSTLELGDSALYLCASSQSRGHYGYTFGSGTRLTVV.

The rearrangement joins TRBV12-3 or TRBV12-4 to TRBJ1-2; TRBD1 might be the D (6 bases). Trimming took 8 bases from V and 4 from J, leaving 11 bases between them. This CDR3 has 12 amino acids. The CDR3 nucleotides read TGTGCCAGCCTGGGACACCGCTATGGCTACACCTTC. Its protein product is CASLGHRYGYTF.

A single count supports this clone. This rearrangement joins TRBV15 to TRBJ2-1, with unresolved D. The V gene's germline CDR1 is LNHNV and CDR2 YYDKDF (reference sequence). V dropped 0 bases and J dropped 12 bases, with 6 bases sitting between them. CDR3 length: 11 amino acids. The DNA of the CDR3 is TGTGCCACCAGCAGAGATAGTTGGCAGTTCTTC. Encoded protein: CATSRDSWQFF.

This clone was recorded only once. V usage is TRBV6-5 and J usage is TRBJ1-2, with 9 bases aligning to TRBD1. CDR3 size: 14 residues. Germline V gives CDR1 MNHEY, CDR2 SVGAGI. J was trimmed by 3 bases and V by 6 bases; bases with no gene match: 5. As DNA, the CDR3 is TGTGCCAGCAGGAGTGACAGGGGGGACTATGGCTACACCTTC. The encoded protein is CASRSDRGDYGYTF.

The rearrangement uses TRBV20-1 and TRBJ1-2; 7 bases fit TRBD1. The CDR3 runs 11 residues. Germline assignment: CDR1 DFQATT and CDR2 SNEGSKA (reference sequence). Trimming cost V 6 bases and J 6 bases; bases outside gene matches: 4. The CDR3 spells CSAQTGHGYTF. CDR3 DNA sequence: TGCAGTGCCCAGACAGGGCATGGCTACACCTTC.

The table lists this clone with a few counts. The chain uses TRBV5-4 and TRBJ2-2; D gene ambiguous. The germline V gene has CDR1 SGHNT and CDR2 YYREEE (reference sequence). The CDR3 runs to 15 residues. V shed 1 base and J shed 2 bases, with 9 bases lying between them. The CDR3 DNA sequence: TGTGCCAGCAGCTTGCCAGGCTCTAACACCGGGGAGCTGTTTTTT. It is translated as CASSLPGSNTGELFF. The whole variable domain, remainder taken from reference TRBV5-4 and TRBJ2-2, is ETGVTQSPTHLIKTRGQQVTLRCSSQSGHNTVSWYQQALGQGPQFIFQYYREEENGRGNFPPRFSGLQFPNYSSELNVNALELDDSALYLCASSLPGSNTGELFFGEGSRLTVL.

The chain has TRBV27 and TRBJ1-6; 10 positions match TRBD1. V shed 3 bases and J 10 bases; nucleotides not matched to a gene: 6. Per the germline V gene, CDR1 is MNHEY and CDR2 is SMNVEV (reference sequence). The CDR3 is made up of 15 amino acids. The CDR3 sequence: CASSFRDRGLSPLHF. CDR3 nucleotide sequence: TGTGCCAGCAGTTTCCGGGACAGGGGTCTCTCACCCCTCCACTTT.

The chain carries TRBV28 and TRBJ2-5, with TRBD2 matching over 10 bases. CDR3 length: 16 amino acids. Germline loops: CDR1 MDHEN, CDR2 SYDVKM. The ends lost 3 bases at V and 1 base at J; junction bases unmatched: 5. The CDR3 DNA reads TGTGCCAGCAGTTTTAGACTAGCGGGCCTCCAAGAGACCCAGTACTTC. Translated: CASSFRLAGLQETQYF. The full variable domain, in which reference TRBV28 and TRBJ2-5 provide the parts outside the CDR3, is DVKVTQSSRYLVKRTGEKVFLECVQDMDHENMFWYRQDPGLGLRLIYFSYDVKMKEKGDIPEGYSVSREKKERFSLILESASTNQTSMYLCASSFRLAGLQETQYFGPGTRLLVL.

The CDR3 DNA is TGTGCCAGCAGTGAATTCAGAACAGCGAACACCGGGGAGCTGTTTTTT. This gives the protein CASSEFRTANTGELFF. This chain uses TRBV25-1 with TRBJ2-2; D is unresolved. CDR1 and CDR2 (germline): MGHDK, SYGVNS. V shed 1 base and J shed 0 bases, with 9 bases lying between them. The CDR3 is made up of 16 amino acids. Based on the CDR3 plus reference TRBV25-1 and TRBJ2-2, the full variable domain is EADIYQTPRYLVIGTGKKITLECSQTMGHDKMYWYQQDPGMELHLIHYSYGVNSTEKGDLSSESTVSRIRTEHFPLTLESARPSHTSQYLCASSEFRTANTGELFFGEGSRLTVL.

V and J are TRBV10-3 and TRBJ2-1; 11 bases are shared with TRBD2. This CDR3 spans 22 amino acids. V shed 0 bases, J shed 0 bases, and the junction held 16 bases outside the gene matches. Germline V CDR1 and CDR2: ENHRY, SYGVKD. The chain's CDR3 is CAISESTLGLAGGLSSYNEQFF. The CDR3 DNA sequence: TGTGCCATCAGTGAGTCGACTCTGGGGCTAGCGGGGGGTCTAAGCTCCTACAATGAGCAGTTCTTC.

The chain employs TRBV5-1 and TRBJ1-1; 12 bases map to TRBD1. V shed 3 bases, J shed 4 bases, and the junction held 4 bases outside the gene matches. This CDR3 has 15 amino acids. CDR1 and CDR2 (germline): SGHRS, YFSETQ. CDR3 DNA sequence: TGCGCCAGCAGCTGGGGACAGGGGGCTCCCACTGAAGCTTTCTTT. Its protein product is CASSWGQGAPTEAFF.

The chain employs TRBV14 and TRBJ2-1; a possible D gene is TRBD1 (6 bases). Germline CDR1 is SGHDN and CDR2 is FVKESK. The CDR3 totals 13 residues. Trimming shortened V by 4 bases and J by 3 bases, and 7 bases separated the two germline ends. The CDR3 is CASSRGRYNEQFF. For the CDR3, the DNA is TGTGCCAGCAGCCGGGGGCGCTACAATGAGCAGTTCTTC. Together with reference TRBV14 and TRBJ2-1, the CDR3 gives the full variable domain: EAGVTQFPSHSVIEKGQTVTLRCDPISGHDNLYWYRRVMGKEIKFLLHFVKESKQDESGMPNNRFLAERTGGTYSTLKVQPAELEDSGVYFCASSRGRYNEQFFGPGTRLTVL.

The rearrangement links TRBV5-4 to TRBJ2-7; 7 bases are a match to TRBD2. Looked up from germline, CDR1 is SGHNT and CDR2 is YYREEE (reference sequence). With V trimmed by 2 bases and J by 3 bases, 5 bases remained unmatched. The CDR3 runs 14 residues. CDR3 protein: CASSLFGGIYEQYF. The CDR3 bases are TGTGCCAGCAGCTTATTCGGGGGGATCTACGAGCAGTACTTC.